A selection of T cell receptor beta chains follows, all from one sample in a study of cytomegalovirus exposure and HLA in healthy donors. Measured with immunoSEQ multiplex PCR; TCRdb has only the in-frame clones, and not every one. Here the sample spans around 190,000 clones, around nine tenths being singletons. The sequenced sample consisted of PBMCs. The receptor set was obtained from a man aged 30 to 45 in good health and CMV-seropositive. CDR3s include the opening cysteine and the closing phenylalanine or tryptophan. D genes are given only for firm matches. The size of a clone is reported for some rows only, either as once, few or many, or as a class for expanded clones.

TGTGCCTGGAGTGTACTTACGTCCGGGGCACGTCTGAACTATGGCTACACCTTC | CAWSVLTSGARLNYGYTF | - | TRBJ1-2 | TRBV30 | -
TGTGCCAGCAGTTTATTCTCGGGACCTAATCAGCCCCAGCATTTT | CASSLFSGPNQPQHF | - | TRBJ1-5 | TRBV27 | -
TGTGCCAGCAGCTTGATAGGAGGGACGGGGGCCTACGAGCAGTACTTC | CASSLIGGTGAYEQYF | - | TRBJ2-7 | TRBV5-6 | -
TGTGCCAGCGGACAGTACGAGCAGTACTTC | CASGQYEQYF | - | TRBJ2-7 | TRBV2 | -
TGTGCCAGCCGGGACAATGAGCAGTTCTTC | CASRDNEQFF | - | TRBJ2-1 | TRBV28 | -
TGCGCCAGCCGGACTAGCGGGAGGCAAGAGACCCAGTACTTC | CASRTSGRQETQYF | TRBD2 | TRBJ2-5 | TRBV10-2 | -
TGTGCCAGCAGCGTATCATTACAGGGGAACACTGAAGCTTTCTTT | CASSVSLQGNTEAFF | - | TRBJ1-1 | TRBV9 | -
TGTGCCAGCAGCGTGCCGGGCTCCGTCTATGGCTACACCTTC | CASSVPGSVYGYTF | - | TRBJ1-2 | TRBV9 | -
TGTGCCAGCCGCCTGGGAGCCGAGCGAGGCTACACCTTC | CASRLGAERGYTF | - | TRBJ1-2 | TRBV6-5 | -
TGTGCCAGCAGTGAAGCTTCCAGGCAGCCCCAGCATTTT | CASSEASRQPQHF | - | TRBJ1-5 | TRBV6-1 | -
TGTGCCAGTAGTCGCGGACTTTACGAGCAGTACTTC | CASSRGLYEQYF | - | TRBJ2-7 | TRBV19 | -
TGTGCCAGCCGAGCAGGCCACTACGAGCAGTACTTC | CASRAGHYEQYF | - | TRBJ2-7 | TRBV28 | -
TGCAGCGTTTTAAGACAGGGGGACACTGAAGCTTTCTTT | CSVLRQGDTEAFF | TRBD1 | TRBJ1-1 | TRBV29-1 | -
TGTGCCAGCTCCCAAACTCCAGAACAGCCCCAGCATTTT | CASSQTPEQPQHF | - | TRBJ1-5 | TRBV18 | -
TGTGCCAGCAGCCCGCCGGACAGGTACCACTACGAGCAGTACTTC | CASSPPDRYHYEQYF | TRBD1 | TRBJ2-7 | TRBV7-2 | once
TGTGCCAGCAGTGCCCGGACAGAGATGAACACTGAAGCTTTCTTT | CASSARTEMNTEAFF | - | TRBJ1-1 | TRBV5-4 | -
TGTGCCAGCAGCTTGGTCCTAGCCAACACCGGGGAGCTGTTTTTT | CASSLVLANTGELFF | - | TRBJ2-2 | TRBV5-8 | -
TGTGCCAGCACTGCACAGAGCTCCTACAATGAGCAGTTCTTC | CASTAQSSYNEQFF | - | TRBJ2-1 | TRBV27 | once
TGTGCCAGCAGTACGGGACTTCTATACGAGCAGTACTTC | CASSTGLLYEQYF | - | TRBJ2-7 | TRBV28 | -
TGTGCCACCACAAGTAGATTAACTAACACCGGGGAGCTGTTTTTT | CATTSRLTNTGELFF | - | TRBJ2-2 | TRBV6-1 | once
TGCAGCGTCCGGGACCAATCATACAATGAGCAGTTCTTC | CSVRDQSYNEQFF | - | TRBJ2-1 | TRBV29-1 | -
TGTGCCAGCAGCCCCCTACAGGGCTACGAGCAGTACTTC | CASSPLQGYEQYF | - | TRBJ2-7 | TRBV7-7 | many
TGTGCCAGCTCCGAAGCGACAGGGGGCGGCTACGAGCAGTACTTC | CASSEATGGGYEQYF | TRBD1 | TRBJ2-7 | TRBV27 | -
TGCGCCAGCAGCCAGGGGGCAGGGACTGAAGCTTTCTTT | CASSQGAGTEAFF | - | TRBJ1-1 | TRBV4-3 | -
TGTGCCAGTAGTATAGATCAGGGGCGCGGCGGCTACACCTTC | CASSIDQGRGGYTF | - | TRBJ1-2 | TRBV19 | -
TGTGCCAGCAGCTTACAGGGCGGGAAAGAGACCCAGTACTTC | CASSLQGGKETQYF | - | TRBJ2-5 | TRBV7-6 | -
TGCGCCAGCAGTGGCTCGGGTCCCACGATATATTTT | CASSGSGPTIYF | - | TRBJ1-3 | TRBV10-2 | few
TGTGCCAGCGACAGGCGGACGTTAGGTCAGCCCCAGCATTTT | CASDRRTLGQPQHF | - | TRBJ1-5 | TRBV2 | -
TGTGCCTGGAGTGTACTGGGGCAGGGGGCTTTCTTT | CAWSVLGQGAFF | - | TRBJ1-1 | TRBV30 | -
TGCGCCAGCAGGGATAGCGGGGGGAGCCAAGAGACCCAGTACTTC | CASRDSGGSQETQYF | TRBD2 | TRBJ2-5 | TRBV5-1 | -
TGTGCCAGCAGCCAAGATCTCGGGACTAGCGGGAATAAGCAGTTCTTC | CASSQDLGTSGNKQFF | TRBD2 | TRBJ2-1 | TRBV4-2 | -
TGCGCCAGCAGCCAAGATCGGGCGGGTGGGAACACCTACGAGCAGTACTTC | CASSQDRAGGNTYEQYF | - | TRBJ2-7 | TRBV4-1 | -
TGTGCCAGCAGTGAACTAGCGGGAGGGGACGAGCAGTACTTC | CASSELAGGDEQYF | TRBD2 | TRBJ2-7 | TRBV6-4 | -
TGTGCCAGCCGGTTCGCGGGTGGTCAAGAGACCCAGTACTTC | CASRFAGGQETQYF | - | TRBJ2-5 | TRBV27 | -
TGCGCCAGCAGTTGGGTGGGAGAGACCCAGTACTTC | CASSWVGETQYF | - | TRBJ2-5 | TRBV5-1 | -
TGTGCCAGCAGCGTAACCACGTGGGGGGCCGTGGCAAATGAGCAGTTCTTC | CASSVTTWGAVANEQFF | - | TRBJ2-1 | TRBV9 | -
TGTGCCAGCAGCTCACCCCAGGGGGGGACAGATACGCAGTATTTT | CASSSPQGGTDTQYF | - | TRBJ2-3 | TRBV5-5 | -
TGTGCCAGCAGTGACAAGGGCGGGAGGGCCCACTCCTCCTACAATGAGCAGTTCTTC | CASSDKGGRAHSSYNEQFF | TRBD2 | TRBJ2-1 | TRBV6-1 | -
TGTGCCAGCAGCTTGGGTGCCACGAACTATGGCTACACCTTC | CASSLGATNYGYTF | - | TRBJ1-2 | TRBV5-4 | few
TGTGCCAGCAGCTCCTTGGGGGCCAACGTCCTGACTTTC | CASSSLGANVLTF | - | TRBJ2-6 | TRBV27 | -
TGTGCCAGCAGTCGAACAGGGGGAAGCAATCAGCCCCAGCATTTT | CASSRTGGSNQPQHF | TRBD1 | TRBJ1-5 | TRBV28 | -
TGTGCCAGCAGCACTTGGGACACCGAAGAGACCCAGTACTTC | CASSTWDTEETQYF | - | TRBJ2-5 | TRBV11-2 | -
TGTGCCAGTCAACAGGACTACGAGCAGTACTTC | CASQQDYEQYF | - | TRBJ2-7 | TRBV2 | few
TGTGCCAGCAGACGAACCCAGAACACTGAAGCTTTCTTT | CASRRTQNTEAFF | - | TRBJ1-1 | TRBV27 | -
TGTGCCAGCAGCTTAGCTGGTGGAGTCACAGGGGAGCTGTTTTTT | CASSLAGGVTGELFF | - | TRBJ2-2 | TRBV7-6 | once
TGTGCCAGTAGTATTCGGGACAGCTCCTACGAGCAGTACTTC | CASSIRDSSYEQYF | TRBD1 | TRBJ2-7 | TRBV19 | once
TGTGCCAGCAGGGACAGGCCCAACTATGGCTACACCTTC | CASRDRPNYGYTF | TRBD1 | TRBJ1-2 | TRBV2 | -
TGCGCCAGCAGCCTGGGAACAGGTAACGCTGAAGCTTTCTTT | CASSLGTGNAEAFF | - | TRBJ1-1 | TRBV4-1 | -
TGTGCCAGCAGCCCCTGGACTAGGCTAAACTACGAGCAGTACTTC | CASSPWTRLNYEQYF | TRBD2 | TRBJ2-7 | TRBV7-3 | -
TGTGCCAGCACCGAGACAGGTAATCAGCCCCAGCATTTT | CASTETGNQPQHF | - | TRBJ1-5 | TRBV28 | -
TGTGCCAGCAGCTTGGAACCTTACGCGGGGGTGAACAATGAGCAGTTCTTC | CASSLEPYAGVNNEQFF | TRBD2 | TRBJ2-1 | TRBV5-8 | -
TGTGCCAGCAGCCAAGTTGCCCCAGGAAACACCGGGGAGCTGTTTTTT | CASSQVAPGNTGELFF | - | TRBJ2-2 | TRBV14 | -
TGTGCCAGCAGTATATCGGGGGGCCTATACAATGAGCAGTTCTTC | CASSISGGLYNEQFF | - | TRBJ2-1 | TRBV7-3 | -
TGTGCCAGCAGCCGATCGACTGCGAACACCGGGGAGCTGTTTTTT | CASSRSTANTGELFF | - | TRBJ2-2 | TRBV7-6 | once
TGTGCCAGCAGTTACCGGGGTGGCTACACCTTC | CASSYRGGYTF | - | TRBJ1-2 | TRBV6-5 | -